Reported below is one T cell receptor beta chain. What it binds is unknown. This sample is part of a study of PD-L1 blockade in urothelial cancer. For the study at large: Blood samples had a median of 141,255 T cells. Notes on the study in general: A pretreatment blood TCR clonality that fell below the median predicted better progression-free and overall survival.

The sample's time point: peripheral blood 6 weeks after treatment start. A spike-in of synthetic TCR analog templates was added to each PCR. Clones were read by immunoSEQ multiplex PCR, and TCRdb kept only the in-frame ones, dropping some. The sample consists of more than 95,000 clones, around 88% of them appearing once. Germline CDR1 is MNHNS and CDR2 is SASEGT. The V gene end was trimmed by 6 bases and the J gene end by 10 bases; junction bases not matched to a gene: 12. CDR3 length equals 14 residues. The source was PBMCs, collected around atezolizumab (anti-PD-L1) treatment. This receptor was identified in a man aged 55 to 70 with urothelial cancer. V gene TRBV6-1 combines with J gene TRBJ1-2, with TRBD1 matching over 9 bases. CDR3 loop: CASSVAGDRDVYTF. In nucleotides, the CDR3 is TGTGCCAGCAGCGTAGCCGGGGACAGGGATGTCTACACCTTC.